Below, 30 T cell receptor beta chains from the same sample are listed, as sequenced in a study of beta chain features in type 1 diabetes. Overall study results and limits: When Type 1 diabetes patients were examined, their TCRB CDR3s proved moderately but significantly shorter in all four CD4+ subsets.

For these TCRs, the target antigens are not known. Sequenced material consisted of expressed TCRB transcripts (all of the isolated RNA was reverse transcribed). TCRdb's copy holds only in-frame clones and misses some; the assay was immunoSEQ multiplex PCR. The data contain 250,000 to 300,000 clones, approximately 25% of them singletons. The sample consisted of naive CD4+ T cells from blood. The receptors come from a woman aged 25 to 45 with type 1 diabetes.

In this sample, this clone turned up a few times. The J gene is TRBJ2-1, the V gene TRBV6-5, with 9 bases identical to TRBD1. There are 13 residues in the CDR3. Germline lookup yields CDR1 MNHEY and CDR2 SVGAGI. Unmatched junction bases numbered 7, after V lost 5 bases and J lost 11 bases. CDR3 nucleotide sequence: TGTGCCAGCAGTCAACAAGACAGGGGGAAGCAGTTCTTC. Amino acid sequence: CASSQQDRGKQFF.

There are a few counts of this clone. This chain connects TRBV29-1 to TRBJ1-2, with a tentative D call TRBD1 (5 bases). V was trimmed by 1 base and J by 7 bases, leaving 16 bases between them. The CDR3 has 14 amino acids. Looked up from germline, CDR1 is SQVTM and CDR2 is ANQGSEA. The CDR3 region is CSVEGGLGGSGYTF. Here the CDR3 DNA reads TGCAGCGTTGAAGGTGGCCTGGGGGGTAGTGGCTACACCTTC.

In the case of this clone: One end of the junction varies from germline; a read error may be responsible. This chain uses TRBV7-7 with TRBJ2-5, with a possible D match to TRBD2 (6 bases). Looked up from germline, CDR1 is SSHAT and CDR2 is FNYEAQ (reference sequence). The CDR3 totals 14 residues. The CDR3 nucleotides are TGTGCTAGCAGCCCCGGGACGAGCGGGGAGACCCAGTACTTC. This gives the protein CASSPGTSGETQYF.

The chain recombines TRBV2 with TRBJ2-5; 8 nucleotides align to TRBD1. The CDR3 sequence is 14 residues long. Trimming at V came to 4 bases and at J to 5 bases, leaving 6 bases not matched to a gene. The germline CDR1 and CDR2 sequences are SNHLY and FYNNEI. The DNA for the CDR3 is TGTGCCAGCAGTGCCCGGACAGGGCTGGAGACCCAGTACTTC. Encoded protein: CASSARTGLETQYF. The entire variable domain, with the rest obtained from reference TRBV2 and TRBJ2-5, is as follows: EPEVTQTPSHQVTQMGQEVILRCVPISNHLYFYWYRQILGQKVEFLVSFYNNEISEKSEIFDDQFSVERPDGSNFTLKIRSTKLEDSAMYFCASSARTGLETQYFGPGTRLLVL.

This CDR3 is CASSEDRVGYGYTF. The CDR3 DNA reads as TGTGCCAGCAGCGAGGACAGGGTCGGCTATGGCTACACCTTC. The V call is TRBV5-4, the J call TRBJ1-2; 8 bases align to TRBD1. Germline V gene lookup returns CDR1 SGHNT and CDR2 YYREEE (reference sequence). The CDR3 is 14 amino acids. The junction had 6 bases not matched to a gene; V was cut back by 4 bases and J by 4 bases.

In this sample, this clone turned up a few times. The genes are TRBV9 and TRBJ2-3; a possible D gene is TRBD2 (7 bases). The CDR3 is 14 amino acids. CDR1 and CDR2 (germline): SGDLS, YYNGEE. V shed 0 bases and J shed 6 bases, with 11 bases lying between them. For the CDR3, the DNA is TGTGCCAGCAGCGTAGCAGGGGAGGGGGATACGCAGTATTTT. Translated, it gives CASSVAGEGDTQYF.

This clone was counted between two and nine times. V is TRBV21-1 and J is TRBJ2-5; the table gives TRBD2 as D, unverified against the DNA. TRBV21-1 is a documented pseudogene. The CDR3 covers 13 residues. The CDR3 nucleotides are TGTGCCAGCCGGCCCCCTACGGAGGAGACCCAGTACTTC. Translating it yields CASRPPTEETQYF.

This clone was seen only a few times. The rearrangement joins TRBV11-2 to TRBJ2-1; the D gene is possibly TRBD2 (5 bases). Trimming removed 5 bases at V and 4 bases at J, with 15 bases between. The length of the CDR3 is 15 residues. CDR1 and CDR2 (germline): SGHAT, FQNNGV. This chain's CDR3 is CASSPLGIQYNEQFF. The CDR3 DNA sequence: TGTGCCAGCAGCCCCCTCGGGATCCAATACAATGAGCAGTTCTTC. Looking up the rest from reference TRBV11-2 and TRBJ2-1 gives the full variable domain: EAGVAQSPRYKIIEKRQSVAFWCNPISGHATLYWYQQILGQGPKLLIQFQNNGVVDDSQLPKDRFSAERLKGVDSTLKIQPAKLEDSAVYLCASSPLGIQYNEQFFGPGTRLTVL.

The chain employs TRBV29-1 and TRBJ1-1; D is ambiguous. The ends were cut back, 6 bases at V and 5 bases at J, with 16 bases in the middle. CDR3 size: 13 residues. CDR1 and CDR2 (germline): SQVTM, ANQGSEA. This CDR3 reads CSVAKGVRTEAFF. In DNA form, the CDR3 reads TGCAGCGTAGCCAAGGGAGTTCGAACTGAAGCTTTCTTT. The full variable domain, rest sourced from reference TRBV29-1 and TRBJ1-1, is SAVISQKPSRDICQRGTSLTIQCQVDSQVTMMFWYRQQPGQSLTLIATANQGSEATYESGFVIDKFPISRPNLTFSTLTVSNMSPEDSSIYLCSVAKGVRTEAFFGQGTRLTVV.

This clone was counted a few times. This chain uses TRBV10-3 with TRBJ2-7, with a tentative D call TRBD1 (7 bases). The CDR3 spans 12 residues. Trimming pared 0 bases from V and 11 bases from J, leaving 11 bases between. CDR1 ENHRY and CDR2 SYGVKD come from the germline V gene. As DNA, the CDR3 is TGTGCCATCAGTGAGTCGAGCAGGGGGGAGTACTTC. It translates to CAISESSRGEYF.

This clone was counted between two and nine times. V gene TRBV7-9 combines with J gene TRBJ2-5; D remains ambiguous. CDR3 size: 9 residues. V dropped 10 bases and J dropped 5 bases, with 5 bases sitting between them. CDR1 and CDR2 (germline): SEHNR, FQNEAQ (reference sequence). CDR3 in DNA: TGTGCCATCGCGGAGACCCAGTACTTC. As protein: CAIAETQYF.

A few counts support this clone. CDR3 DNA: TGCGCCAGCAGCCAAGATGTTGGCAGCGTAAAGGTCTCTGGAAACACCATATATTTT. Its protein is CASSQDVGSVKVSGNTIYF. The gene calls are TRBV4-1 and TRBJ1-3; D is undetermined. V lost 0 bases and J lost 0, with 18 bases in between. Germline V gene sequence: CDR1 MGHRA, CDR2 YSYEKL. The length of the CDR3 is 19 residues.

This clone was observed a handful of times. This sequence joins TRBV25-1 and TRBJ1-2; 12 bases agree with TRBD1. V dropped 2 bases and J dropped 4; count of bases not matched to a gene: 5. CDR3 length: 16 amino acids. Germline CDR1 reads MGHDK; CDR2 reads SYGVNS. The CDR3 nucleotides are TGTGCCAGCAGTGAAGTTGGGACAGGGGGCTTCTATGGCTACACCTTC. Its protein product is CASSEVGTGGFYGYTF.

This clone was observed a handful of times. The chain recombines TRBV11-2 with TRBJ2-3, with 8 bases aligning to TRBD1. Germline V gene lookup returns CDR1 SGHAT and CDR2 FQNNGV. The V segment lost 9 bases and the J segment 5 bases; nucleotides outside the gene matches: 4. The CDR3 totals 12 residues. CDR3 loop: CASGQGGDTQYF. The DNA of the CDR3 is TGTGCCAGTGGACAGGGTGGAGATACGCAGTATTTT. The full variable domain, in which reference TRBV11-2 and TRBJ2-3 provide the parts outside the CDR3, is EAGVAQSPRYKIIEKRQSVAFWCNPISGHATLYWYQQILGQGPKLLIQFQNNGVVDDSQLPKDRFSAERLKGVDSTLKIQPAKLEDSAVYLCASGQGGDTQYFGPGTRLTVL.

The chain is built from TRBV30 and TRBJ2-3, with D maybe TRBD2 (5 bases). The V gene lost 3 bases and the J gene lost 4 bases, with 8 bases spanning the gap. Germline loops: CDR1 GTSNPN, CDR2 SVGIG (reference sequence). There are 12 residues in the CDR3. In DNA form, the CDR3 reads TGTGCCTGGAGAATGGGAGCAGATACGCAGTATTTT. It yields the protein CAWRMGADTQYF. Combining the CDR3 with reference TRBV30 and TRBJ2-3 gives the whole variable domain SQTIHQWPATLVQPVGSPLSLECTVEGTSNPNLYWYRQAAGRGLQLLFYSVGIGQISSEVPQNLSASRPQDRQFILSSKKLLLSDSGFYLCAWRMGADTQYFGPGTRLTVL.

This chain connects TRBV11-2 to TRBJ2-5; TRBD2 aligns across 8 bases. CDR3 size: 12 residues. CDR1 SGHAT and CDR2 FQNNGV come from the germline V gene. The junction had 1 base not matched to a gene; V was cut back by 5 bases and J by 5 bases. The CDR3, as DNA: TGTGCCAGCAGCGGCGGGGGGGAGACCCAGTACTTC. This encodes CASSGGGETQYF.

Here the CDR3 reads CASSRGLGPLYF. CDR3 in DNA: TGTGCCAGCAGTCGTGGACTAGGGCCGTTGTACTTC. The chain joins TRBV7-9 to TRBJ2-5; 7 bases align to TRBD2. This CDR3 has 12 residues. Trimming at V came to 6 bases and at J to 13 bases, leaving 11 bases not matched to a gene. The germline CDR1 and CDR2 sequences are SEHNR and FQNEAQ (reference sequence). The whole variable domain, remainder taken from reference TRBV7-9 and TRBJ2-5, is DTGVSQNPRHKITKRGQNVTFRCDPISEHNRLYWYRQTLGQGPEFLTYFQNEAQLEKSRLLSDRFSAERPKGSFSTLEIQRTEQGDSAMYLCASSRGLGPLYFGPGTRLLVL.

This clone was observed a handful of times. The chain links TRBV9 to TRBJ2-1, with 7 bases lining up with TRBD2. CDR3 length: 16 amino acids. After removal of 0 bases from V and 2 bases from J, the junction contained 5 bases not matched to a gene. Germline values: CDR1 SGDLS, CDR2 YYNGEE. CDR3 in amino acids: CASSVVAGVPYNEQFF. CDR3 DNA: TGTGCCAGCAGCGTAGTTGCGGGAGTCCCCTACAATGAGCAGTTCTTC.

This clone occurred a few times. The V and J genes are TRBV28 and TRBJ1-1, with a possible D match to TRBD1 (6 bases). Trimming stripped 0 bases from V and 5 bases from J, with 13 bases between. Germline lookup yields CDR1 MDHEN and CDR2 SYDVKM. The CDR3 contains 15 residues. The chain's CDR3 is CASSLWGAGRTEAFF. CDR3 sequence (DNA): TGTGCCAGCAGTTTATGGGGGGCCGGACGAACTGAAGCTTTCTTT.

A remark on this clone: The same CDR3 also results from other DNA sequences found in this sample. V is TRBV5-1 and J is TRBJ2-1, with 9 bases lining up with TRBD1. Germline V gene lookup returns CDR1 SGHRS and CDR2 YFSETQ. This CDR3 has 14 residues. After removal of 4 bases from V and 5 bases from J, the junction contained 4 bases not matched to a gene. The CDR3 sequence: CASSLRTGDNEQFF. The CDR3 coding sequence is TGCGCCAGCAGCCTCCGGACAGGGGACAATGAGCAGTTCTTC.

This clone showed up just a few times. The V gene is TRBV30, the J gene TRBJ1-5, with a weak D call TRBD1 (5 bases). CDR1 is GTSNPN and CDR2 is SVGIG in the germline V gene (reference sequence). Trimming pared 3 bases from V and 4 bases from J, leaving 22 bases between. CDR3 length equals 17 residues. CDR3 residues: CAWRPRGRVKVNQPQHF. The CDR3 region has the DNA TGTGCCTGGAGGCCTAGGGGCAGGGTGAAGGTTAATCAGCCCCAGCATTTT.

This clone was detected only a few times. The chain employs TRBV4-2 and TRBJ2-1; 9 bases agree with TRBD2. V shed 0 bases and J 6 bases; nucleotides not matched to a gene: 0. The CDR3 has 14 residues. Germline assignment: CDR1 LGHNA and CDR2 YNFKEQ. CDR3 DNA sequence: TGTGCCAGCAGCCAAGAGACTAGCGGCAATGAGCAGTTCTTC. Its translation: CASSQETSGNEQFF.

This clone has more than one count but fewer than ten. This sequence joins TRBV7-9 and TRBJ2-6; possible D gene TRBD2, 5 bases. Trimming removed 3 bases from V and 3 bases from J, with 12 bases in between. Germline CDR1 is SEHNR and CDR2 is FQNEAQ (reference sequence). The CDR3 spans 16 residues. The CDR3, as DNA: TGTGCCAGCAGCTTGACTGCCGGGGATGGGGCCAACGTCCTGACTTTC. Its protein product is CASSLTAGDGANVLTF.

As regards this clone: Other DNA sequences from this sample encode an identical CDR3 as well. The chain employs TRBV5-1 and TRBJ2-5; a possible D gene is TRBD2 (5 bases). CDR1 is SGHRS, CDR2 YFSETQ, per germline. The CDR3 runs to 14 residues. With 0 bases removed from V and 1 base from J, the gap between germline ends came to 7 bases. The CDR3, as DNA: TGCGCCAGCAGCTTGGGCCGGGGCCAAGAGACCCAGTACTTC. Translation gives CASSLGRGQETQYF.

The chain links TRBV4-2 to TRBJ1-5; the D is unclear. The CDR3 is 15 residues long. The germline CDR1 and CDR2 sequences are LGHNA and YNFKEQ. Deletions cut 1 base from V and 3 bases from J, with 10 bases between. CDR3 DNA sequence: TGTGCCAGCAGCCAAGTTGACACTTTCAATCAGCCCCAGCATTTT. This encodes CASSQVDTFNQPQHF.

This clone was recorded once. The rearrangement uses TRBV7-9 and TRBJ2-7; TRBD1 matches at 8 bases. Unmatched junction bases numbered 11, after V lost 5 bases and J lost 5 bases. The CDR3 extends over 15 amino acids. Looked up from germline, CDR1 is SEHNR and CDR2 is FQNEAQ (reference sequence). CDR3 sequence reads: CASSPYGQGSDEQYF. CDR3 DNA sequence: TGTGCCAGCAGCCCGTATGGACAGGGAAGTGACGAGCAGTACTTC. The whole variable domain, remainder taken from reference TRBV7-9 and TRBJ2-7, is DTGVSQNPRHKITKRGQNVTFRCDPISEHNRLYWYRQTLGQGPEFLTYFQNEAQLEKSRLLSDRFSAERPKGSFSTLEIQRTEQGDSAMYLCASSPYGQGSDEQYFGPGTRLTVT.

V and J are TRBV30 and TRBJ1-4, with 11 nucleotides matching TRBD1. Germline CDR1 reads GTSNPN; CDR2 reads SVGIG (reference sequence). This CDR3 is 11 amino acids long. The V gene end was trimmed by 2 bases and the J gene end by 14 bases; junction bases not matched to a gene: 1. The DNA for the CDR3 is TGTGCCTGGAGTCGGGACAGGGGGCTGTTTTTT. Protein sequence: CAWSRDRGLFF.

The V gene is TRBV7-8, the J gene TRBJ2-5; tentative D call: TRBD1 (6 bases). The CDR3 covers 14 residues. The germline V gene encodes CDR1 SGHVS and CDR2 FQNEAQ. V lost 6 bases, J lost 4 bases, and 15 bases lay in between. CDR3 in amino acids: CASRMDSLAETQYF. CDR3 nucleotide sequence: TGTGCCAGCAGAATGGACAGTTTGGCAGAGACCCAGTACTTC. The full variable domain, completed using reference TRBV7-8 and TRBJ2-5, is GAGVSQSPRYKVAKRGQDVALRCDPISGHVSLFWYQQALGQGPEFLTYFQNEAQLDKSGLPSDRFFAERPEGSVSTLKIQRTQQEDSAVYLCASRMDSLAETQYFGPGTRLLVL.

The CDR3 spells CASSPPTGTNEQFF. CDR3 DNA sequence: TGTGCCAGCTCACCACCGACAGGTACCAATGAGCAGTTCTTC. V usage is TRBV18 and J usage is TRBJ2-1; D is perhaps TRBD1 (6 bases). CDR1 is KGHSH and CDR2 is LQKENI in the germline V gene. Trimming stripped 0 bases from V and 6 bases from J, with 9 bases between. CDR3 length: 14 residues. Filled out from reference TRBV18 and TRBJ2-1, the complete variable domain reads NAGVMQNPRHLVRRRGQEARLRCSPMKGHSHVYWYRQLPEEGLKFMVYLQKENIIDESGMPKERFSAEFPKEGPSILRIQQVVRGDSAAYFCASSPPTGTNEQFFGPGTRLTVL.

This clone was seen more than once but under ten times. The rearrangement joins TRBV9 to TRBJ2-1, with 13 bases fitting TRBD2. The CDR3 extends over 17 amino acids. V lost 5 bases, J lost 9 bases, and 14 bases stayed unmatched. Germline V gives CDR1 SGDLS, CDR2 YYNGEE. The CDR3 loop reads CASRPPGLAGVMGEQFF. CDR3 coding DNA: TGTGCCAGCAGGCCGCCTGGACTAGCGGGAGTCATGGGTGAGCAGTTCTTC.